Listed below are T cell receptor beta chains from one sample, sequenced in a study of identical twins. TCRdb re-derived calls from the 5' RACE reads in MiXCR, one entry per CDR3 protein. Of approximately 550,000 distinct CDR3 sequences in the sample, around 24% were seen once. These same data were also listed under a study on yellow fever vaccine responses in identical twins.

The sample consisted of CD4+ T cells sorted from blood. These receptors were taken from a woman aged 18-29 years in good health. CDR3s include the opening cysteine and the closing phenylalanine or tryptophan. Fields, in order: CDR3 protein, CDR3 DNA, V gene, clone size, J gene, D gene. The D gene is left open where the match is weak. Clone sizes are given selectively: once, few, many, or a class where the clone is expanded.

CDR3: CAITSQIAGASYEQYF
DNA: TGTGCCATCACATCCCAAATAGCGGGAGCATCCTACGAGCAGTACTTC
V: TRBV10-3
size: -
J: TRBJ2-7
D: TRBD2

CDR3: CASSLDSGGRTDTQYF
DNA: TGTGCCAGCAGCCTCGATAGCGGGGGCCGCACAGATACGCAGTATTTT
V: TRBV7-9
size: few
J: TRBJ2-3
D: TRBD2

CDR3: CAIGTGDDKNIQYF
DNA: TGTGCCATCGGGACAGGGGACGACAAAAACATTCAGTACTTC
V: TRBV10-3
size: many
J: TRBJ2-4
D: TRBD1

CDR3: CASSPGLAGGYRTYEQYF
DNA: TGCGCCAGCAGCCCGGGACTAGCGGGAGGCTACCGGACCTACGAGCAGTACTTC
V: TRBV4-1
size: few
J: TRBJ2-7
D: TRBD2

CDR3: CASSPRGLTEAFF
DNA: TGTGCCAGCAGCCCCAGGGGATTAACTGAAGCTTTCTTT
V: TRBV7-9
size: -
J: TRBJ1-1
D: -

CDR3: CASSPRLATSYEQYF
DNA: TGTGCCAGCAGCCCCCGACTAGCCACCTCCTACGAGCAGTACTTC
V: TRBV3-1
size: -
J: TRBJ2-7
D: TRBD2

CDR3: CAISDSGLAAYEQYF
DNA: TGTGCCATCAGTGATTCGGGACTAGCGGCCTACGAGCAGTACTTC
V: TRBV10-3
size: -
J: TRBJ2-7
D: TRBD2

CDR3: CASSPGTETNQPQHF
DNA: TGTGCCAGCTCACCCGGGACAGAGACCAATCAGCCCCAGCATTTT
V: TRBV18
size: -
J: TRBJ1-5
D: TRBD1

CDR3: CATSGQSTDTQYF
DNA: TGTGCCACCAGTGGTCAGAGCACAGATACGCAGTATTTT
V: TRBV24-1
size: -
J: TRBJ2-3
D: -

CDR3: CSARTDTNTGELFF
DNA: TGCAGTGCAAGAACCGACACGAACACCGGGGAGCTGTTTTTT
V: TRBV20-1
size: -
J: TRBJ2-2
D: -

CDR3: CASQPGTGGTEAFF
DNA: TGTGCCAGTCAACCAGGGACAGGGGGCACTGAAGCTTTCTTT
V: TRBV19
size: -
J: TRBJ1-1
D: TRBD1

CDR3: CASSQDPPTAFPYNEQFF
DNA: TGTGCCAGCAGCCAAGATCCCCCGACAGCCTTCCCCTACAATGAGCAGTTCTTC
V: TRBV3-1
size: -
J: TRBJ2-1
D: -

CDR3: CSARDFGGQQPQHF
DNA: TGCAGTGCTAGAGATTTTGGGGGACAACAGCCCCAGCATTTT
V: TRBV20-1
size: -
J: TRBJ1-5
D: -

CDR3: CCARTGPSSGPFNEQFF
DNA: TGCTGTGCTAGAACTGGCCCCTCTAGCGGGCCGTTTAATGAGCAGTTCTTC
V: TRBV20-1
size: -
J: TRBJ2-1
D: TRBD2